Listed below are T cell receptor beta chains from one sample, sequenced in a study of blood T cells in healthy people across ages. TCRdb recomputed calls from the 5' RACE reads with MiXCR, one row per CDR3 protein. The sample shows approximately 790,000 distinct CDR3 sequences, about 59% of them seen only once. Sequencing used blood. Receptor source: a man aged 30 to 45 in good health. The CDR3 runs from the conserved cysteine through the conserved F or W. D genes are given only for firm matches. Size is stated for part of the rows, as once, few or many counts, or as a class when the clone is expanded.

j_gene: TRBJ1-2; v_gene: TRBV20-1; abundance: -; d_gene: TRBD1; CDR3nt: TGCAGTGCTAGAGTGTCAGGGGGCCATGGCTACACCTTC; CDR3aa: CSARVSGGHGYTF
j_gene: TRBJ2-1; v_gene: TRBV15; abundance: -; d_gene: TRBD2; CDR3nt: TGTGCCACCAGCAGAGATAGGCATAGCGGGGGGTACGATGAGCAGTTCTTC; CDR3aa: CATSRDRHSGGYDEQFF
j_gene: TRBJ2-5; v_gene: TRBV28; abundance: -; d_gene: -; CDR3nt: TGTGCCAGCAGTTTCAGCAGGAGGGGCCAAGAGACCCAGTACTTC; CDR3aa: CASSFSRRGQETQYF
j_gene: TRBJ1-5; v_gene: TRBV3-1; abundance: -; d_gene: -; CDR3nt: TGTGCCAGCAGCCAAGACCGACAGTTCCCCCAGCATTTT; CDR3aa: CASSQDRQFPQHF
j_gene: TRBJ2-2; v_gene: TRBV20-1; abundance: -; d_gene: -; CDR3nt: TGCAGTGCTAGGTCCCCCTACCGGGCCGGGGAGCTGTTTTTT; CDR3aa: CSARSPYRAGELFF
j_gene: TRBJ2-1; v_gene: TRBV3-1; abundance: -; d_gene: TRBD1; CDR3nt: TGTGCCAGCAGCCAAGAGGGCAGGGGGCTTAATGAGCAGTTCTTC; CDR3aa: CASSQEGRGLNEQFF
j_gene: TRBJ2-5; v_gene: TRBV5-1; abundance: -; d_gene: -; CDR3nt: TGCGCCAGCAGTTCAACGGCGGTGGAAGAGACCCAGTACTTC; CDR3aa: CASSSTAVEETQYF
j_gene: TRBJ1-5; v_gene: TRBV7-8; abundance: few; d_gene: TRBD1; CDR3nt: TGTGCCAGCAGCTATCGGACAGGGGGCAGGAGCAATCAGCCCCAGCATTTT; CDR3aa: CASSYRTGGRSNQPQHF
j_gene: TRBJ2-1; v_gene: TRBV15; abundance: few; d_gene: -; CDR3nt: TGTGCCACCAGCAACAATGACGGTGAGCAGTTCTTC; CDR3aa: CATSNNDGEQFF
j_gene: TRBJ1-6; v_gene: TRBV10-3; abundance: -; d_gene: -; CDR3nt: TGTGCCATCAGGACGCAGGGTTCACCCCTCCACTTT; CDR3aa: CAIRTQGSPLHF
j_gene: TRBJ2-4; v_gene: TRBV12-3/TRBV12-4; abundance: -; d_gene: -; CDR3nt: TGTGCCAGCAGTCCGACAGTATTAGCCAAAAACATTCAGTACTTC; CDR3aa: CASSPTVLAKNIQYF
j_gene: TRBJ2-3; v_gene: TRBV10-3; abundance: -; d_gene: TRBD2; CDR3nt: TGTGCCATCAGTGAGACACAATCTCCGGGACTAGCGGGGAGCAGCACAGATACGCAGTATTTT; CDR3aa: CAISETQSPGLAGSSTDTQYF
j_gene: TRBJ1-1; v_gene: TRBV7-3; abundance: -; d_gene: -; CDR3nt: TGTGCCAGCAGCTCCGATCCAGAGAACACTGAAGCTTTCTTT; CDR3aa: CASSSDPENTEAFF
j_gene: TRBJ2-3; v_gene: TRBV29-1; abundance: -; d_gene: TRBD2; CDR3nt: TGCAGCGTTGATGACCGGACTAGCGGGGGGCTCGGGGATACGCAGTATTTT; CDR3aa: CSVDDRTSGGLGDTQYF
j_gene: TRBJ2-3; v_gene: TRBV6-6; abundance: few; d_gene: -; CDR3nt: TGTGCCAGCAGTGCCCAGGCGGATACGCAGTATTTT; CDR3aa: CASSAQADTQYF
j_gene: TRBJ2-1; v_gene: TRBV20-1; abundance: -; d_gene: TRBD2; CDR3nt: TGCAGTGCTAGAGTGAAGCGGGGGGGCTGGAATGAGCAGTTCTTC; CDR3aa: CSARVKRGGWNEQFF
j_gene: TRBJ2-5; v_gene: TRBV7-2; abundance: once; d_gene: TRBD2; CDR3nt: TGTGCCAGCAGCCTGGGACTAGCGGGGGGAGTATGGGAGACCCAGTACTTC; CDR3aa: CASSLGLAGGVWETQYF
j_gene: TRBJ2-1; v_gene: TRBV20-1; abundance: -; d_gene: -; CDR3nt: TGCAGTGGTGGCCGGGGGTCCTACAATGAGCAGTTCTTC; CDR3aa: CSGGRGSYNEQFF
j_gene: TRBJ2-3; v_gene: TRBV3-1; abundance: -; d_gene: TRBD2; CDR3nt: TGTGCCAGCAGCTGGGGGGGGACGTCAGATACGCAGTATTTT; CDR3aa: CASSWGGTSDTQYF
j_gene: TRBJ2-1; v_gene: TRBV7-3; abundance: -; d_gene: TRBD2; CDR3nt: TGTGCCAGCAGCACGTCCGGGACTAGCGACGGTGAGCAGTTCTTC; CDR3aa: CASSTSGTSDGEQFF
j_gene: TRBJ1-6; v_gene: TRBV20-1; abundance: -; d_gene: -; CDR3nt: TGCAGTGCTAGGCGGGGGAGTAATTCACCCCTCCACTTT; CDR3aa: CSARRGSNSPLHF
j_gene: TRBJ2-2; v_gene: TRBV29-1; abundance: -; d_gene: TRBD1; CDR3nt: TGCAGCGCTTCCGGGACAGGGAACACCGGGGAGCTGTTTTTT; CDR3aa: CSASGTGNTGELFF
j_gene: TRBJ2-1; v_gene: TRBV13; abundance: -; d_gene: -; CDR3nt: TGTGCCGGCAGCTTAAGGTGGGAGCAGTTCTTC; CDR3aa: CAGSLRWEQFF
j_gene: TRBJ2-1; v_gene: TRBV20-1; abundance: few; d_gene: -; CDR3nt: TGCAGTGCTCCGAATTACGGGGGAACCTCCTACAATGAGCAGTTCTTC; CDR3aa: CSAPNYGGTSYNEQFF
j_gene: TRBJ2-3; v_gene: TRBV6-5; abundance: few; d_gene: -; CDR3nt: TGTGCCAGCACACCAGGGGGGGGAGAAGATACGCAGTATTTT; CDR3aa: CASTPGGGEDTQYF
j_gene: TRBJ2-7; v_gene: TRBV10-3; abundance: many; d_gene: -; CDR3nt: TGTGCCATCAGTGAGTCGGGTGACGAGCAGTACTTC; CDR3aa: CAISESGDEQYF
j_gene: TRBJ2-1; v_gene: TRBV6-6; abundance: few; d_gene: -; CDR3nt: TGTGCCAGCAGTTACACCTTCTCCTACAATGAGCAGTTCTTC; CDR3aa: CASSYTFSYNEQFF
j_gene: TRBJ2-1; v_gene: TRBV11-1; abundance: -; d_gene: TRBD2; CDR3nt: TGTGCCAGCAGCTTAGGACTAGCGTTCTACAATGAGCAGTTCTTC; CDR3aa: CASSLGLAFYNEQFF
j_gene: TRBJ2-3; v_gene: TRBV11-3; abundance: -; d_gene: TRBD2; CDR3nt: TGTGCCAGCAGCCGGACTAGCGGGCACACAGATACGCAGTATTTT; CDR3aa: CASSRTSGHTDTQYF
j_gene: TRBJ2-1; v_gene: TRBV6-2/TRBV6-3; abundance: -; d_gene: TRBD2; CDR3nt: TGTGCCAGCACTCAAGCGGGGGGCTCCTCCAATGAGCAGTTCTTC; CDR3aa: CASTQAGGSSNEQFF
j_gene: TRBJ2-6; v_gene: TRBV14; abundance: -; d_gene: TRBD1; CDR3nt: TGTGCCAGCAGCCAAACCGGGACAGGGACGGCTCTGACTTTC; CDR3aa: CASSQTGTGTALTF
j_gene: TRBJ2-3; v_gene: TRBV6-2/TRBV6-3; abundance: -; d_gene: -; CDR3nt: TGTGCCAGCAGTTACGTGGGGGACAGCACAGATACGCAGTATTTT; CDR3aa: CASSYVGDSTDTQYF
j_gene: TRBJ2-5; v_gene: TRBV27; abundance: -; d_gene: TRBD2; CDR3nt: TGTGCCAGCAGTTTATTGGCTAGCGGGGGTCCCCAGTACTTC; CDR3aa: CASSLLASGGPQYF
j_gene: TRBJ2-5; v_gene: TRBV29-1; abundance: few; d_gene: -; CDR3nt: TGCAGCGTTGACCAGGGGTTGACCCAGTACTTC; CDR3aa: CSVDQGLTQYF
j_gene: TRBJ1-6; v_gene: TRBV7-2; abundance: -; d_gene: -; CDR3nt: TGTGCCAGCAGCCCGCCCTTCTTTTCACCCCTCCACTTT; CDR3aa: CASSPPFFSPLHF
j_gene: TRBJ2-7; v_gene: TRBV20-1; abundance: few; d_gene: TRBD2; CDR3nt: TGCAGTGCTTGGACTAGCGGGGCCCTCTACGAGCAGTACTTC; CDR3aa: CSAWTSGALYEQYF
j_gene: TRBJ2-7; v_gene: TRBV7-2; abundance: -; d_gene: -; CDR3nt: TGTGCCAGCAGAAGCGGAAACTCCTACGAGCAGTACTTC; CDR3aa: CASRSGNSYEQYF
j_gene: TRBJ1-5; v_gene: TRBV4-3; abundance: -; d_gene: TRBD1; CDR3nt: TGCGCCAGCAGCCCACAACTCGGACAGGGTGGGGGGCCCCAGCATTTT; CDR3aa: CASSPQLGQGGGPQHF
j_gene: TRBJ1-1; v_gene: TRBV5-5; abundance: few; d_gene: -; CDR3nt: TGTGCCAGCAGTGACAGTCCCCACGCGGAAATGAACACTGAAGCTTTCTTT; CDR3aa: CASSDSPHAEMNTEAFF
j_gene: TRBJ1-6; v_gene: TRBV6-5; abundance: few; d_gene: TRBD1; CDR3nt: TGTGCCAGCACCCTGGGACAGGGGGCCCATAATTCACCCCTCCACTTT; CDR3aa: CASTLGQGAHNSPLHF
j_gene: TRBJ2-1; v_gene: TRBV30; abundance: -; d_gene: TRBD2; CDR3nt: TGTGCCTGGAAAGCGGGACCGGCCATCAATGAGCAGTTCTTC; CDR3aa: CAWKAGPAINEQFF